These 26 T cell receptor beta chains originate from one sample sequenced in a study of early T cells in non-severe SARS-CoV-2 infection. TCRdb reprocessed the 5' RACE reads via MiXCR and lists one record per CDR3 protein. Of 60,000 to 80,000 distinct CDR3 sequences detected, less than 15% appear once; the ten largest clones hold about 3.9%. The sample taken for sequencing was whole blood. The receptors derive from an adult who was a healthcare worker with PCR-confirmed SARS-CoV-2 infection or an uninfected control (not recorded which).

There are many counts of this clonotype. The V gene is TRBV5-1, the J gene TRBJ2-7, with TRBD2 matching over 8 bases. This CDR3 comprises 14 residues. Germline V lookup: CDR1 SGHRS, CDR2 YFSETQ. J was trimmed by 5 bases and V by 0 bases; bases with no gene match: 4. CDR3 bases: TGCGCCAGCAGCTTGGTGGTAGCGGGACACGAGCAGTACTTC. It codes for CASSLVVAGHEQYF.

This clonotype was seen ten or more times. The V gene is TRBV15, the J gene TRBJ2-1; 11 bases agree with TRBD2. CDR1 LNHNV and CDR2 YYDKDF come from the germline V gene (reference sequence). The CDR3 has 17 amino acids. V lost 10 bases to trimming and J lost 0 bases; unmatched junction nucleotides: 11. The CDR3 DNA reads as TGTGCCAGAGGGGGACTAGCGGATGGAAGCTCCTACAATGAGCAGTTCTTC. It yields the protein CARGGLADGSSYNEQFF. The full variable domain, completed using reference TRBV15 and TRBJ2-1, is DAMVIQNPRYQVTQFGKPVTLSCSQTLNHNVMYWYQQKSSQAPKLLFHYYDKDFNNEADTPDNFQSRRPNTSFCFLDIRSPGLGDTAMYLCARGGLADGSSYNEQFFGPGTRLTVL.

This sequence joins TRBV28 and TRBJ2-4; a possible D gene is TRBD2 (5 bases). The V and J ends lost 5 bases and 8 bases respectively, with 13 bases between them. The germline CDR1 and CDR2 sequences are MDHEN and SYDVKM. The CDR3 has 13 amino acids. This CDR3 is CASSQREGDIQYF. DNA of the CDR3: TGTGCCAGCAGTCAGAGAGAGGGAGACATTCAGTACTTC.

The DNA of the CDR3 is TGTGCCAGCATAGAAGGGGGCCAAGCCAAAAACATTCAGTACTTC. This encodes CASIEGGQAKNIQYF. This chain connects TRBV28 to TRBJ2-4, with TRBD1 matching 7 bases. Germline V gene lookup returns CDR1 MDHEN and CDR2 SYDVKM. The CDR3 length is 15 residues. After removal of 7 bases from V and 0 bases from J, the junction contained 6 bases not matched to a gene.

This clonotype occurred a few times. The chain links TRBV7-3 to TRBJ1-1; D is perhaps TRBD1 (5 bases). Trimming removed 4 bases from V and 1 base from J, with 7 bases in between. The V gene's germline CDR1 is SGHTA and CDR2 FQGTGA. The CDR3 contains 13 residues. The CDR3 is CASSYDRNTEAFF. CDR3 nucleotides: TGTGCCAGCAGCTACGACAGGAACACTGAAGCTTTCTTT.

This clonotype was picked up many times. The chain is built from TRBV29-1 and TRBJ1-5, with D perhaps TRBD1 (6 bases). This CDR3 comprises 14 residues. Trimming stripped 4 bases from V and 0 bases from J, with 10 bases between. Germline CDR1 and CDR2: SQVTM and ANQGSEA. The chain's CDR3 is CSVGGADSNQPQHF. CDR3 in DNA: TGCAGCGTTGGGGGGGCTGATAGCAATCAGCCCCAGCATTTT.

This clonotype was observed at least ten times. The chain employs TRBV12-3 or TRBV12-4 and TRBJ1-6; 8 bases map to TRBD1. The trim removed 5 bases at V and 8 bases at J, leaving 2 bases unmatched. This CDR3 region has 13 residues. CDR3 sequence (DNA): TGTGCCAGCAGTGGACAGGGCCATTCACCCCTCCACTTT. It yields the protein CASSGQGHSPLHF.

This clonotype has at least ten counts. The chain joins TRBV20-1 to TRBJ2-7; perhaps TRBD2 as D (5 bases). The CDR3 is made up of 15 amino acids. Germline lookup yields CDR1 DFQATT and CDR2 SNEGSKA (reference sequence). With 6 bases removed from V and 2 bases from J, the gap between germline ends came to 20 bases. For the CDR3, the DNA is TGCAGTGCGGACTCGTCGGACTCAACCGCCTACGAGCAGTACTTC. Its protein product is CSADSSDSTAYEQYF.

This clonotype was seen ten or more times. This sequence joins TRBV18 and TRBJ2-6, with D perhaps matching TRBD2 (5 bases). CDR1 and CDR2 (germline): KGHSH, LQKENI. V was cut by 1 base and J by 13 bases, with 11 bases left in between. This CDR3 is 13 amino acids long. As DNA, the CDR3 is TGTGCCAGCTCACCACTGGCGGGTGAGGTCCTGACTTTC. This translates into CASSPLAGEVLTF.

As for this clonotype: This may be a read error, as it is one base from a much larger clone. The chain carries TRBV11-2 and TRBJ1-6; a weak D match, TRBD1 (5 bases). CDR3 length: 15 amino acids. Germline values: CDR1 SGHAT, CDR2 FQNNGV. CDR3 DNA: TGTGCCGGCAGCCCCCAGGGAAATCAGAATTCACCCCTCCACTTT. Encoded protein: CAGSPQGNQNSPLHF. The full variable domain, rest sourced from reference TRBV11-2 and TRBJ1-6, is EAGVAQSPRYKIIEKRQSVAFWCNPISGHATLYWYQQILGQGPKLLIQFQNNGVVDDSQLPKDRFSAERLKGVDSTLKIQPAKLEDSAVYLCAGSPQGNQNSPLHFGNGTRLTVT.

There are a few counts of this clonotype. The rearrangement links TRBV7-6 to TRBJ2-2; 12 nucleotides match TRBD2. The J segment lost 7 bases and the V segment lost 5 bases, leaving 11 bases of the junction unmatched. This CDR3 region has 17 residues. Germline CDR1 reads SGHVS; CDR2 reads FNYEAQ. DNA of the CDR3: TGTGCCAGCAGCCCCCGGCTAGCGGGAGGGCCTGGCGGGGAGCTGTTTTTT. It codes for CASSPRLAGGPGGELFF.

This clonotype occurred many times. A read error may account for a junction end that differs from germline. This sequence joins TRBV5-1 and TRBJ1-2; 9 nucleotides agree with TRBD1. The CDR3 has 12 residues. Germline lookup yields CDR1 SGHRS and CDR2 YFSETQ. The CDR3, as DNA: TGCGCCAGCAGATTGGACAGGGGAGGCTACACCTTC. It translates to CASRLDRGGYTF. Filled out from reference TRBV5-1 and TRBJ1-2, the complete variable domain reads KAGVTQTPRYLIKTRGQQVTLSCSPISGHRSVSWYQQTPGQGLQFLFEYFSETQRNKGNFPGRFSGRQFSNSRSEMNVSTLELGDSALYLCASRLDRGGYTFGSGTRLTVV.

This clonotype came up many times. The chain carries TRBV9 and TRBJ2-3; 8 nucleotides match TRBD1. The CDR3 covers 16 residues. Germline assignment: CDR1 SGDLS and CDR2 YYNGEE. Unmatched junction bases numbered 9, after V lost 0 bases and J lost 6 bases. DNA of the CDR3: TGTGCCAGCAGCGTAGAGTGGCAGGGGGCGCTTGATACGCAGTATTTT. Amino acids: CASSVEWQGALDTQYF.

Many counts were recorded for this clonotype. This chain uses TRBV5-1 with TRBJ2-3, with 11 bases matching TRBD2. The ends lost 5 bases at V and 6 bases at J; junction bases unmatched: 8. CDR3 length: 15 amino acids. Germline-derived CDR1 and CDR2 are SGHRS and YFSETQ. Here the CDR3 reads CASRLTSGSSDTQYF. In DNA form, the CDR3 reads TGCGCCAGCAGACTAACTAGCGGGAGTTCGGATACGCAGTATTTT.

This clonotype was found many times. The chain couples TRBV7-3 to TRBJ2-6; D is ambiguous. The CDR3 runs 13 residues. Germline V gene lookup returns CDR1 SGHTA and CDR2 FQGTGA. The V end was cut by 3 bases, the J end by 4 bases, with 4 bases between. The DNA of the CDR3 is TGTGCCAGCAGCTTTACAGGGGCCAACGTCCTGACTTTC. This translates into CASSFTGANVLTF.

The chain has TRBV20-1 and TRBJ1-2; D is perhaps TRBD1 (5 bases). Germline assignment: CDR1 DFQATT and CDR2 SNEGSKA (reference sequence). This CDR3 comprises 13 residues. With 0 bases removed from V and 6 bases from J, the gap between germline ends came to 11 bases. DNA of the CDR3: TGCAGTGCTAGAGATCAGGCAGGGAATGGCTACACCTTC. This codes for CSARDQAGNGYTF.

The chain joins TRBV30 to TRBJ1-1; 7 bases match TRBD1. Germline CDR1 GTSNPN, CDR2 SVGIG (reference sequence). The CDR3 covers 13 residues. V gave up 1 base and J gave up 5 bases; unmatched junction bases: 4. The CDR3 here is CAWSEDRETEAFF. CDR3 nucleotides: TGTGCCTGGAGTGAAGACAGGGAGACTGAAGCTTTCTTT.

This clonotype has a handful of counts. V and J are TRBV28 and TRBJ2-1; 7 bases fit TRBD2. Germline trimming cut 8 bases from V and 0 bases from J; bases unmatched to any gene: 7. The germline V gene encodes CDR1 MDHEN and CDR2 SYDVKM. This CDR3 contains 15 residues. The CDR3 reads CASCSGPSSYNEQFF. CDR3 bases: TGTGCCAGCTGTAGCGGGCCCAGCTCCTACAATGAGCAGTTCTTC.

This clonotype came up many times. The J gene is TRBJ1-6, the V gene TRBV20-1; TRBD1 matches at 11 bases. The CDR3 covers 18 residues. Germline V lookup: CDR1 DFQATT, CDR2 SNEGSKA (reference sequence). V lost 3 bases, J lost 2 bases, and 9 bases stayed unmatched. The CDR3 region is CSARGSDRGRAYNSPLHF. In DNA, the CDR3 is TGCAGTGCTAGGGGCTCGGACAGGGGGCGCGCCTATAATTCACCCCTCCACTTT.

The rearrangement links TRBV7-8 to TRBJ1-2; D perhaps matches TRBD1 (5 bases). CDR3 length: 14 amino acids. Deletions cut 1 base from V and 2 bases from J, with 8 bases between. Per the germline V gene, CDR1 is SGHVS and CDR2 is FQNEAQ. CDR3 loop: CASSLGGTNYGYTF. The CDR3 coding sequence is TGTGCCAGCAGCTTAGGCGGGACGAACTATGGCTACACCTTC.

The chain is built from TRBV28 and TRBJ1-5, with 8 bases fitting TRBD1. CDR3 length equals 12 residues. Germline CDR1 MDHEN, CDR2 SYDVKM. The V gene end was trimmed by 5 bases and the J gene end by 6 bases; junction bases not matched to a gene: 0. CDR3 nucleotide sequence: TGTGCCAGCAGTCAGGGGGCTCAGCCCCAGCATTTT. Its translation: CASSQGAQPQHF.

This clonotype showed up just a few times. The V call is TRBV7-9, the J call TRBJ2-1, with D tentatively TRBD2 (5 bases). V shed 9 bases and J shed 4 bases, with 13 bases lying between them. Germline V CDR1 and CDR2: SEHNR, FQNEAQ (reference sequence). The CDR3 spans 13 residues. CDR3 residues: CASGADPYNEQFF. CDR3 nucleotides: TGTGCCAGTGGAGCGGATCCTTACAATGAGCAGTTCTTC.

This clonotype was counted only a few times. The V call is TRBV11-2, the J call TRBJ2-7, with no clear D. V shed 1 base and J shed 6 bases, with 13 bases lying between them. The germline V gene has CDR1 SGHAT and CDR2 FQNNGV. The CDR3 sequence is 14 residues long. The CDR3 loop is CASSLALSNLEQYF. CDR3 sequence (DNA): TGTGCCAGCAGCTTAGCACTTTCGAATCTCGAGCAGTACTTC.

This clonotype was counted only a few times. This chain joins TRBV29-1 and TRBJ1-1; D not resolved. The CDR3 loop spans 13 amino acids. V dropped 2 bases and J dropped 4 bases, with 11 bases sitting between them. Germline V CDR1 and CDR2: SQVTM, ANQGSEA. For the CDR3, the DNA is TGCAGCGTTGAAAGTGGGTCACTCACTGAAGCTTTCTTT. The encoded protein is CSVESGSLTEAFF.

This clonotype appeared many times. The chain has TRBV7-8 and TRBJ1-2; D ambiguous. Germline loops: CDR1 SGHVS, CDR2 FQNEAQ. V was shortened by 1 base and J by 12 bases, with 12 bases between the two germline ends. This CDR3 has 12 residues. Here the CDR3 reads CASSLDTDVHTF. CDR3 nucleotide sequence: TGTGCCAGCAGCTTAGATACAGACGTGCACACCTTC. Combining the CDR3 with reference TRBV7-8 and TRBJ1-2 gives the whole variable domain GAGVSQSPRYKVAKRGQDVALRCDPISGHVSLFWYQQALGQGPEFLTYFQNEAQLDKSGLPSDRFFAERPEGSVSTLKIQRTQQEDSAVYLCASSLDTDVHTFGSGTRLTVV.

This chain uses TRBV18 with TRBJ1-6; D not resolved. Germline V gives CDR1 KGHSH, CDR2 LQKENI. V lost 9 bases to trimming and J lost 8 bases, with 14 bases between them. The CDR3 runs to 13 residues. The CDR3 region is CASFTGRDSPLHF. CDR3 nucleotide sequence: TGTGCCAGTTTCACCGGTAGGGATTCACCCCTCCACTTT. The variable domain in full, completed from reference TRBV18 and TRBJ1-6, reads NAGVMQNPRHLVRRRGQEARLRCSPMKGHSHVYWYRQLPEEGLKFMVYLQKENIIDESGMPKERFSAEFPKEGPSILRIQQVVRGDSAAYFCASFTGRDSPLHFGNGTRLTVT.